These 8 T cell receptor beta chains originate from one sample sequenced in a study of T cells in Graves' hyperthyroidism and ophthalmopathy. RNA transcripts were the template for amplifying TCR beta CDR3 regions. The TCR CDR3 was amplified in a first-round RT-PCR using the HTBI primer set. TCRdb fed the multiplex PCR reads into MiXCR, producing one record per CDR3 protein. This sample has hundreds of thousands of distinct CDR3 sequences, with roughly 19% found just once. The specimen sequenced was blood. The receptors shown here come from a woman younger than 35 with Graves' hyperthyroidism.

This clonotype has a count of ten or more. This CDR3 is CASSPSESVAQYF. The CDR3 coding sequence is TGTGCCAGCTCACCATCGGAGTCGGTCGCGCAGTACTTC. J is TRBJ2-7 and V is TRBV18, with no clear D. The germline V and J ends were trimmed by 2 bases and 9 bases, with 14 bases remaining between them. Germline V CDR1 and CDR2: KGHSH, LQKENI. The CDR3 covers 13 residues.

In this sample, this clonotype turned up many times. The chain combines TRBV2 with TRBJ2-7, with 7 bases identical to TRBD2. This CDR3 contains 16 residues. Trimming took 4 bases from V and 2 from J; bases not matched to a gene: 11. Germline V gene data show CDR1 as SNHLY and CDR2 as FYNNEI. The CDR3 reads CASSASWAGETYEQYF. CDR3 in DNA: TGTGCCAGCAGTGCCTCCTGGGCGGGGGAAACCTACGAGCAGTACTTC. The complete variable domain, with remaining parts taken from reference TRBV2 and TRBJ2-7, reads EPEVTQTPSHQVTQMGQEVILRCVPISNHLYFYWYRQILGQKVEFLVSFYNNEISEKSEIFDDQFSVERPDGSNFTLKIRSTKLEDSAMYFCASSASWAGETYEQYFGPGTRLTVT.

This clonotype came up a few times. The V call is TRBV12-3 or TRBV12-4, the J call TRBJ2-5, with D possibly called TRBD1 or TRBD2 (5 bases each). Trimming stripped 5 bases from V and 8 bases from J, with 21 bases between. The CDR3 contains 15 residues. The CDR3 bases are TGTGCCAGCAGTCGGGACCGATCCCGTATGGGTACCCAGTACTTC. It encodes CASSRDRSRMGTQYF.

In this sample, this clonotype turned up many times. The chain employs TRBV5-1 and TRBJ2-2; D might be TRBD1 (5 bases). Germline-derived CDR1 and CDR2 are SGHRS and YFSETQ. The CDR3 totals 16 residues. V gave up 0 bases and J gave up 4 bases, with 13 bases separating them. CDR3: CASSLGSSRVTGELFF. The CDR3 DNA sequence: TGCGCCAGCAGCTTGGGGAGCAGCAGGGTCACCGGGGAGCTGTTTTTT.

This clonotype was seen ten or more times. This CDR3 reads CASSDSLPAQHF. The DNA of the CDR3 is TGTGCCAGTTCGGACAGCCTACCGGCCCAGCATTTT. The J gene is TRBJ1-5, the V gene TRBV19; D is perhaps TRBD1 (6 bases). Deletions cut 8 bases from V and 11 bases from J, with 16 bases between. This CDR3 comprises 12 residues. Germline V gene sequence: CDR1 LNHDA, CDR2 SQIVND (reference sequence).

The chain recombines TRBV19 with TRBJ1-5; D not resolved. The CDR3 runs 15 residues. With 4 bases removed from V and 4 bases from J, the gap between germline ends came to 14 bases. CDR1 is LNHDA, CDR2 SQIVND, per germline (reference sequence). CDR3 amino acids: CASSKGRRENQPQHF. The CDR3 bases are TGTGCCAGTAGTAAGGGCAGGAGGGAGAATCAGCCCCAGCATTTT.

This clonotype was detected many times. The rearrangement joins TRBV20-1 to TRBJ2-7; TRBD2 matches at 8 bases. Germline V gives CDR1 DFQATT, CDR2 SNEGSKA (reference sequence). The CDR3 has 13 amino acids. With 6 bases clipped from V and 7 bases from J, the junction kept 11 bases outside the gene matches. CDR3 bases: TGCAGTGCCCGCGGACTAGCCGCTCGGGAGCAGTACTTC. Translation gives CSARGLAAREQYF.

Many counts were recorded for this clonotype. This chain uses TRBV10-2 with TRBJ2-3, with a weak D call TRBD2 (6 bases). V was shortened by 8 bases and J by 5 bases, with 11 bases between the two germline ends. The CDR3 loop spans 12 amino acids. CDR1 and CDR2 (germline): WSHSY, SAAADI. DNA for the CDR3: TGCGCCAGCCGGCGGCGGGAAGATACGCAGTATTTT. Translation gives CASRRREDTQYF.